This T cell receptor (beta chain) is from a study of sequential checkpoint blockade in melanoma. As to treatment: randomized to nivolumab then ipilimumab (arm A) or the reverse (arm B). Method: immunoSEQ multiplex PCR; TCRdb's copy keeps in-frame clones and lacks some. The sample carries just over 9,000 clones, 50% to 70% recorded once. The V and J ends lost 4 bases and 7 bases respectively, with 19 bases between them. The CDR3 length is 15 residues. Germline values: CDR1 MGHRA, CDR2 YSYEKL. The TCR comes from a human donor with melanoma. This chain links TRBV4-1 with TRBJ1-1; no clear D. Here the sequenced sample was CD8+ T cells sorted from blood (inferred from file names), taken from a patient given nivolumab and ipilimumab in sequence. The CDR3 here is CASSRKSIQTGEAFF. In nucleotides, the CDR3 is TGCGCCAGCAGCCGAAAAAGCATCCAGACGGGTGAAGCTTTCTTT.